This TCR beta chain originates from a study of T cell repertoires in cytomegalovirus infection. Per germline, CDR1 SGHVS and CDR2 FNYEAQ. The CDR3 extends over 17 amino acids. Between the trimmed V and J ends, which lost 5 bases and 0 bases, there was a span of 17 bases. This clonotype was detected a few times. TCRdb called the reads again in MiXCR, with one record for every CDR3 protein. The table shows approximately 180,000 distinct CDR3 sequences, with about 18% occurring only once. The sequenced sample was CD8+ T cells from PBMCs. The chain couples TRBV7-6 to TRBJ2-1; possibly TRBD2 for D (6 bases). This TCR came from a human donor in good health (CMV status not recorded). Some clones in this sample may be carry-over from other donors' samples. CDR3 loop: CASSASRAGSSYNEQFF. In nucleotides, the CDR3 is TGTGCCAGCAGCGCTAGTAGGGCGGGATCCTCCTACAATGAGCAGTTCTTC.